This is a list of T cell receptor beta chains from one sample in a study of T-cell memory formation after mild COVID-19. TCRdb used MiXCR to reprocess the 5' RACE reads, holding one entry per CDR3 protein. The sample carries about 400,000 distinct CDR3 sequences, roughly 18% recorded once. Sample: PBMCs or a T cell subset sorted from them (not recorded which). The receptors come from a man younger than 35 who had mild COVID-19 (a few samples of this study predate the infection). Cell type and time point are not known. Both conserved end residues are part of each CDR3. D genes are given only for firm matches. Some rows have no size entry. The others give once, few or many, or a class for an expanded clone.

few	NA	TRBV7-2	TRBJ1-2	CASSLDTTVYGYTF	TGTGCCAGCAGCTTAGACACGACAGTCTATGGCTACACCTTC
NA	NA	TRBV5-1	TRBJ2-7	CASSVAPGPYEQYF	TGCGCCAGCAGCGTAGCCCCCGGGCCCTACGAGCAGTACTTC
few	TRBD1	TRBV12-3/TRBV12-4	TRBJ2-3	CASRPRQGTDTQYF	TGTGCCAGCAGGCCCCGACAGGGTACAGATACGCAGTATTTT
NA	TRBD2	TRBV24-1	TRBJ2-1	CATSVGGGVGGEQFF	TGTGCCACCAGTGTCGGCGGGGGGGTTGGGGGAGAGCAGTTCTTC
few	TRBD1	TRBV4-3	TRBJ2-1	CASSQGQGNYNEQFF	TGCGCCAGCAGCCAAGGACAGGGGAACTACAATGAGCAGTTCTTC
few	NA	TRBV7-2	TRBJ1-2	CASSLGGHYGYTF	TGTGCCAGCAGCTTAGGCGGTCACTATGGCTACACCTTC
many	TRBD2	TRBV5-1	TRBJ2-3	CASSSSGTRGDTQYF	TGCGCCAGCAGCTCCTCCGGGACTAGGGGAGATACGCAGTATTTT
few	TRBD2	TRBV5-1	TRBJ2-4	CASSSERGPVENIQYF	TGCGCCAGCAGCTCTGAGCGGGGGCCTGTCGAAAACATTCAGTACTTC
few	NA	TRBV28	TRBJ1-2	CASSLSPTDVHGYTF	TGTGCCAGCAGTTTATCCCCTACGGATGTCCATGGCTACACCTTC
NA	TRBD2	TRBV7-6	TRBJ2-1	CASSLGTSPNEQFF	TGTGCCAGCAGCCTCGGGACTAGCCCGAATGAGCAGTTCTTC
few	NA	TRBV12-3/TRBV12-4	TRBJ1-5	CASHRGYSNQPQHF	TGTGCCAGCCATCGTGGCTATAGCAATCAGCCCCAGCATTTT
NA	NA	TRBV5-6	TRBJ1-1	CASVRGRGTEAFF	TGTGCCAGCGTAAGAGGGAGGGGCACTGAAGCTTTCTTT
NA	NA	TRBV20-1	TRBJ1-2	CSANLGSGPSNYGYTF	TGCAGTGCTAATCTGGGGTCGGGGCCATCTAACTATGGCTACACCTTC
NA	NA	TRBV5-1	TRBJ1-1	CASSLERPGVDTEAFF	TGCGCCAGCAGCTTGGAAAGGCCAGGGGTGGACACTGAAGCTTTCTTT
NA	TRBD1	TRBV7-2	TRBJ2-5	CASSRRDRGLETQYF	TGTGCCAGCAGCCGGCGGGACAGGGGCTTGGAGACCCAGTACTTC
NA	NA	TRBV7-9	TRBJ1-6	CASSLEGGQSPLHF	TGTGCCAGCAGCTTAGAGGGGGGGCAATCACCCCTCCACTTT
few	NA	TRBV10-3	TRBJ1-3	CAIKATDTGNTIYF	TGTGCCATCAAGGCCACAGATACTGGAAACACCATATATTTT